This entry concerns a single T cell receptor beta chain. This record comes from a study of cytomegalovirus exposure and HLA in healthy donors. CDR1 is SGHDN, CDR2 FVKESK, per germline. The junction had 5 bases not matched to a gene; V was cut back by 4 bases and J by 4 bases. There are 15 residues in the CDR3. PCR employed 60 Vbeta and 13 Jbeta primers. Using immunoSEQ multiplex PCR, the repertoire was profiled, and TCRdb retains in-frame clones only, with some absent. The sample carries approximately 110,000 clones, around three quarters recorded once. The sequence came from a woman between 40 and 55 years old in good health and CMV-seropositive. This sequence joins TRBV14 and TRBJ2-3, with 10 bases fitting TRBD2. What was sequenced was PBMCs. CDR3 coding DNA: TGTGCCAGCAGCCCATGGCTAGCGGGAGCAGATACGCAGTATTTT. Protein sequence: CASSPWLAGADTQYF.